This T cell receptor (beta chain) was captured by sequencing in a study of blood T cell repertoires in COVID-19 (dated by TCRdb to 2020 to 2021). For the wider study: Samples from collaborators originated in the United States, Italy and Spain and spanned both the acute and convalescent phases of COVID-19. The prospective study material was composed of cDNA or gDNA derived from T cells, B-cell-depleted T cells, or PBMCs. Deeply sampled blood TCRbeta repertoires from subjects exposed to, actively infected with, or recovered from COVID-19 were included in the dataset. The repertoires were released in a freely available public database intended as a resource for research on the immune response to SARS-CoV-2. The samples were drawn from two sources: the first 160 participants of the ongoing ImmuneRACE study, and some 1,300 subjects contributed by 6 global collaborators. Nearly every sample came with metadata listing a de-identified subject ID, COVID-19 status, age in years and sex. Where HLA class I and class II types were available, the types were taken from metadata supplied by the sample provider, not from assay-based typing. Results and caveats for the whole study, not just this receptor: How much clinical and demographic metadata was included differed by source and by participant, and the metadata was provided uncurated.

TCRbeta CDR3 regions were amplified from genomic DNA using the immunoSEQ Assay, a bias-controlled multiplex PCR. For the original study's pipeline: Within the assay, amplification of reference gene primers was used to estimate how many nucleated cells each sample contained. To quantify the absolute abundance of each unique TCRbeta CDR3 rearrangement, sequence reads were collapsed and filtered. For each sample, productive Simpson clonality was calculated as the square root of Simpson's diversity index across productive rearrangements. Held by TCRdb, this immuneACCESS table contains in-frame sequences only and omits some clones. Under half of the omission traces to an unresolved V gene where checked; the cause of the rest is unknown. For V, J and clone size, that table is used; D and trimming come from the DNA. In all, the sample holds 250,000 to 300,000 clones, and roughly nine tenths of those were seen once. Together, the top ten hold about 0.94% of the sample.

With respect to this clone: The antigen this receptor binds is unknown. No base quality information exists; no much larger clone differs at one position.

Another Seattle source contributed samples from volunteer blood donors who had recovered from COVID-19. Each collaborating institution followed its own protocols to collect whole blood in K2EDTA tubes. Collaborator samples were shipped for TCRbeta analysis as frozen whole blood, isolated PBMCs, or DNA extracted from either sample type. From a lookup of the germline V gene, CDR1 and CDR2 are LGHNA and YNFKEQ. The germline V end is reduced by 8 bases and the J end by 6 bases; junction bases left unmatched: 0. Including cysteine and phenylalanine, the CDR3 has 12 amino acids. The CDR3 DNA has 36 bases and is translated from base 1.

The sequence joins TRBV4-2 to TRBJ2-2; the central 10 bases match TRBD2. This clonotype was obtained from a woman in her forties who had recovered from COVID-19. The sample taken for sequencing was peripheral blood. The nucleotide sequence is given as TGTGCCAGCGGACTAGCGGCCGGGGAGCTGTTTTTT. This yields the protein CASGLAAGELFF.